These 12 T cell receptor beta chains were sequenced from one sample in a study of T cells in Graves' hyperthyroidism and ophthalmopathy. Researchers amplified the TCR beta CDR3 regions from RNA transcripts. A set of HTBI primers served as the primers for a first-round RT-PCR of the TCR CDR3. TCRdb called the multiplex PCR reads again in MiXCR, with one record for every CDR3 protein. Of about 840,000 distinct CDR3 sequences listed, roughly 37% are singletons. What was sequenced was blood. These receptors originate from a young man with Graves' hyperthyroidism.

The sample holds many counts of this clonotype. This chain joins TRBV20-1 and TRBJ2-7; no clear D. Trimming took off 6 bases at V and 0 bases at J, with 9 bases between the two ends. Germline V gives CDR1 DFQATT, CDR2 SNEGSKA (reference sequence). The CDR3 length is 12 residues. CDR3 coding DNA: TGCAGTGCCCACGACCTCTCCTACGAGCAGTACTTC. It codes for CSAHDLSYEQYF.

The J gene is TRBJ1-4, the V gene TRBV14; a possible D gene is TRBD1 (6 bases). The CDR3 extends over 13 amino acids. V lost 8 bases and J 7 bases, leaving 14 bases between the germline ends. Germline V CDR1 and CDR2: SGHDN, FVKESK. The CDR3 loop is CASSKGEGEKLFF. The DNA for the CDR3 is TGTGCCAGCTCCAAGGGGGAAGGTGAAAAACTGTTTTTT.

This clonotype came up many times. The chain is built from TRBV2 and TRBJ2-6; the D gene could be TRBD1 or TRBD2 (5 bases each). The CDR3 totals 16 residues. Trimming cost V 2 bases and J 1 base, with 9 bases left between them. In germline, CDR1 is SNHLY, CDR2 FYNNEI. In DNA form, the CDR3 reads TGTGCCAGCAGTGAAAGGGGCGGGTCTGGGGCCAACGTCCTGACTTTC. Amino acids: CASSERGGSGANVLTF.

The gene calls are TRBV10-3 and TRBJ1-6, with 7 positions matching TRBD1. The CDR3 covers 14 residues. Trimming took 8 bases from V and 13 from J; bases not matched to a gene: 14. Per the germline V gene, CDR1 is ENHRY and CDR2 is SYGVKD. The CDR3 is CAISGGGQNQPLHF. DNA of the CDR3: TGTGCCATCTCTGGGGGGGGACAGAATCAGCCCCTCCACTTT.

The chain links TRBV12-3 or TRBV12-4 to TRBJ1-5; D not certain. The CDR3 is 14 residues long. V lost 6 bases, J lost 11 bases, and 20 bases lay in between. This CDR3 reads CASRPSGRGETQHF. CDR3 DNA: TGTGCCAGCAGACCTAGCGGACGAGGAGAGACCCAGCATTTT.

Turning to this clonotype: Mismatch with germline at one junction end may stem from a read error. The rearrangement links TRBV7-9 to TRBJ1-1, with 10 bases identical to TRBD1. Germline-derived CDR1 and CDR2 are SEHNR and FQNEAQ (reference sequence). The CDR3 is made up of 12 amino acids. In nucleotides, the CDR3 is TGTGCCAGCAGCCGTATGACAGGGGGCTGGGTCTTT. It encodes CASSRMTGGWVF.

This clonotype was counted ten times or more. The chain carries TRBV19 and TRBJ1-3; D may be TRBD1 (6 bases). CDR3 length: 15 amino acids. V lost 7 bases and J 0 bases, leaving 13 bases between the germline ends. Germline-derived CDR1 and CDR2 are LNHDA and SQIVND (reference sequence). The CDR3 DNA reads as TGTGCCAGTACGGACAGCCAAATCTCTGGAAACACCATATATTTT. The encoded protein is CASTDSQISGNTIYF.

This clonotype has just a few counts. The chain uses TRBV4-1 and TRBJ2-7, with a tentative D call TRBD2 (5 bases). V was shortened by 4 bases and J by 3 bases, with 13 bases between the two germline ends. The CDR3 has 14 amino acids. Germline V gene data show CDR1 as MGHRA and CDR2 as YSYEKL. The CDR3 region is CASSPRVVGYEQYF. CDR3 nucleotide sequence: TGCGCCAGCAGCCCGCGGGTGGTAGGCTACGAGCAGTACTTC.

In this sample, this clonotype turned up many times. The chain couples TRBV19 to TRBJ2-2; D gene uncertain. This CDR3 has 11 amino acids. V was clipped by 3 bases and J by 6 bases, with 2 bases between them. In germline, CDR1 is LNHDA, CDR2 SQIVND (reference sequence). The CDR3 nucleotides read TGTGCCAGTAGTATCCCCGGGGAGCTGTTTTTT. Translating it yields CASSIPGELFF.

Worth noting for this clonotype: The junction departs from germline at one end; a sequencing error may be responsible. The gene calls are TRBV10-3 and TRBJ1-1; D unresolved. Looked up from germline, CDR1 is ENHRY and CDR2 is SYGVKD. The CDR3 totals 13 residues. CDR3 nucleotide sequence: TGTGCCAGCAGTGAGACATACGACACTGAAGCTTTCTTT. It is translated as CASSETYDTEAFF.

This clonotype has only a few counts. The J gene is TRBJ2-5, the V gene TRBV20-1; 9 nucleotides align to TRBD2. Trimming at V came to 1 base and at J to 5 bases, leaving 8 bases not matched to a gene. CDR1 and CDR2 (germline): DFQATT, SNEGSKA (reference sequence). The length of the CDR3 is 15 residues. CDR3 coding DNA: TGCAGTGCTAGAGTTGGCGGGGGGGGAGTGGAGACCCAGTACTTC. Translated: CSARVGGGGVETQYF.

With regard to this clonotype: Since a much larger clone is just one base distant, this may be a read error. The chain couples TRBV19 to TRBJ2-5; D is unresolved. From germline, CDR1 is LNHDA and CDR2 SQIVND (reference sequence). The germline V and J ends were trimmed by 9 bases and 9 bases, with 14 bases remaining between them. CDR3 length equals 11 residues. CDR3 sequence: CASGNPISQYF. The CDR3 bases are TGTGCCAGCGGAAACCCTATTTCCCAGTACTTC.